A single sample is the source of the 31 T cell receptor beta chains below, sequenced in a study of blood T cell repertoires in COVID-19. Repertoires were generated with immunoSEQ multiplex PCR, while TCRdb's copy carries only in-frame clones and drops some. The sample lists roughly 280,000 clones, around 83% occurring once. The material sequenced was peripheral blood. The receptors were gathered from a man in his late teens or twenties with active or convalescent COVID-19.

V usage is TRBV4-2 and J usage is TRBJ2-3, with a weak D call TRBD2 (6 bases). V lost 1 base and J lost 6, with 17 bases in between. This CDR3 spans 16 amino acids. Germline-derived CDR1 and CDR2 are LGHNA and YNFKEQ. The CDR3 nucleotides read TGTGCCAGCAGCCAAGTGGGACTCCATCTGATCGATACGCAGTATTTT. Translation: CASSQVGLHLIDTQYF.

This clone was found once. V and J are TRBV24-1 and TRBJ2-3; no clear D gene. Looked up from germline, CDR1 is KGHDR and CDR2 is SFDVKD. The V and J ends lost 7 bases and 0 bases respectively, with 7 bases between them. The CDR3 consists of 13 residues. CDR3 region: CATRGRSTDTQYF. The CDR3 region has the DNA TGTGCCACCAGGGGCCGGAGCACAGATACGCAGTATTTT.

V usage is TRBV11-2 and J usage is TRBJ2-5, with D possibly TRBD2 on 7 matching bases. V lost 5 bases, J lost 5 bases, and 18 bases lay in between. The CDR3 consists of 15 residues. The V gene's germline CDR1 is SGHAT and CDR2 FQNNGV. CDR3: CASSTGGGGRETQYF. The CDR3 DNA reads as TGTGCCAGCAGCACGGGGGGCGGGGGCAGGGAGACCCAGTACTTC.

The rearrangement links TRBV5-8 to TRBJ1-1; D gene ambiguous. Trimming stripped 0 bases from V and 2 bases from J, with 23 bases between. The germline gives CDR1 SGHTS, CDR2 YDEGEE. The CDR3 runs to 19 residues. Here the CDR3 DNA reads TGTGCCAGCAGCTTGGCCCTCAGGAACAGAGTCTTTGTAAACACTGAAGCTTTCTTT. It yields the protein CASSLALRNRVFVNTEAFF.

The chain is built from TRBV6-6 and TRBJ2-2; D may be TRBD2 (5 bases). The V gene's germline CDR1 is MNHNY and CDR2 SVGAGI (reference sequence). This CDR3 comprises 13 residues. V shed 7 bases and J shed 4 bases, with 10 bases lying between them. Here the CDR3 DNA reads TGTGCCAGCAACCCCGGACTCACCGGGGAGCTGTTTTTT. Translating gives CASNPGLTGELFF.

DNA of the CDR3: TGTGCCAGCAGTCCGGGGGGCGCTGATGGCTATGGCTACACCTTC. Translated: CASSPGGADGYGYTF. The chain combines TRBV27 with TRBJ1-2; tentatively, D is TRBD1 (6 bases). The CDR3 length is 15 residues. Trimming pared 5 bases from V and 4 bases from J, leaving 17 bases between. Germline V gene lookup returns CDR1 MNHEY and CDR2 SMNVEV (reference sequence).

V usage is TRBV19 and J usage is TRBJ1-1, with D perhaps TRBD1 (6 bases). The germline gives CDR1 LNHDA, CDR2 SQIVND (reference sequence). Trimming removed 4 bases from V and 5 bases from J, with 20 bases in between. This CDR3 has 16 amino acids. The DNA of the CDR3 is TGTGCCAGTAGTAGGGGGGGTCCCGGGACACTAACTGAAGCTTTCTTT. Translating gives CASSRGGPGTLTEAFF.

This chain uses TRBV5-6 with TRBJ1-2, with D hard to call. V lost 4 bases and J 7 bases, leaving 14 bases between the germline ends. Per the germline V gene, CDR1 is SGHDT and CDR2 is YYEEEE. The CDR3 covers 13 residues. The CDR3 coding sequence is TGTGCCAGCAGCCCGGCGGGGATATCTGGCTACACCTTC. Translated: CASSPAGISGYTF.

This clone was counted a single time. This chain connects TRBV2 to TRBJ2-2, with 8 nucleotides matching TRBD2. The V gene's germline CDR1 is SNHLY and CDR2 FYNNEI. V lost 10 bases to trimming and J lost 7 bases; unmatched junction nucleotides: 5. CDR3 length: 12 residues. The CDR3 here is CATPGGRGELFF. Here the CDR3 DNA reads TGTGCCACCCCGGGAGGGCGCGGGGAGCTGTTTTTT.

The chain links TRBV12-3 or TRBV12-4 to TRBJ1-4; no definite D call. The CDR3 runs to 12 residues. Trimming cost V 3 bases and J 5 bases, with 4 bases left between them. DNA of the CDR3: TGTGCCAGCAGTTTCCCGAATGAAAAACTGTTTTTT. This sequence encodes CASSFPNEKLFF.

This CDR3 is CSVITGTTGEQYF. In nucleotides, the CDR3 is TGCAGCGTTATAACCGGGACTACGGGGGAGCAGTACTTC. The V gene is TRBV29-1, the J gene TRBJ2-7; 7 bases align to TRBD2. From germline, CDR1 is SQVTM and CDR2 ANQGSEA. J gave up 7 bases and V 5 bases, and 11 bases lay outside the gene matches. This CDR3 is built from 13 residues.

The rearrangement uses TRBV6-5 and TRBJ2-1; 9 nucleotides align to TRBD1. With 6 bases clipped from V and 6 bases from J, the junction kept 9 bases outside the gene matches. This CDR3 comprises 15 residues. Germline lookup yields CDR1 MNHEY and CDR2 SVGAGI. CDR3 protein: CASSLDGDRVNEQFF. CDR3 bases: TGTGCCAGCAGCCTGGACGGGGACAGGGTCAATGAGCAGTTCTTC.

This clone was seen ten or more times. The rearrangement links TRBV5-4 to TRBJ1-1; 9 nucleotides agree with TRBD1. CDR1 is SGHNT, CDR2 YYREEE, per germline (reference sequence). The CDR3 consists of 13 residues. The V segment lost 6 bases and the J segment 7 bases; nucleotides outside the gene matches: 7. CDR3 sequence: CASKTGGRNEAFF. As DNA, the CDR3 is TGTGCCAGCAAAACAGGGGGCAGAAATGAAGCTTTCTTT.

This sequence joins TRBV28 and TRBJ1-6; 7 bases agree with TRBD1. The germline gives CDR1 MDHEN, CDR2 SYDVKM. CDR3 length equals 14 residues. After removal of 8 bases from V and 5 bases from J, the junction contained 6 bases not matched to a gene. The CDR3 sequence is CASANGQDNSPLHF. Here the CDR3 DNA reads TGTGCCAGCGCGAACGGACAGGATAATTCACCCCTCCACTTT. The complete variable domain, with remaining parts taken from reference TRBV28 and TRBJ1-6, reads DVKVTQSSRYLVKRTGEKVFLECVQDMDHENMFWYRQDPGLGLRLIYFSYDVKMKEKGDIPEGYSVSREKKERFSLILESASTNQTSMYLCASANGQDNSPLHFGNGTRLTVT.

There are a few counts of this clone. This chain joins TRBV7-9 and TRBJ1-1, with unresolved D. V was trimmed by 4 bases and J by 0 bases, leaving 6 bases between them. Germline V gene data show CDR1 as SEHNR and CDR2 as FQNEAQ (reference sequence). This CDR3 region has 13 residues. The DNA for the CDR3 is TGTGCCAGCAGCTCACAGCTGAACACTGAAGCTTTCTTT. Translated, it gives CASSSQLNTEAFF.

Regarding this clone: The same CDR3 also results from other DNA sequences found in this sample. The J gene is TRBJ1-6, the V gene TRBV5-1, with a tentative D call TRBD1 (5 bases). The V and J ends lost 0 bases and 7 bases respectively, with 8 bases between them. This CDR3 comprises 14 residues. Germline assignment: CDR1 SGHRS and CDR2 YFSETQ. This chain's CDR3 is CASSLGRGNSPLHF. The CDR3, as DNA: TGCGCCAGCAGCTTGGGTAGGGGAAATTCACCCCTCCACTTT.

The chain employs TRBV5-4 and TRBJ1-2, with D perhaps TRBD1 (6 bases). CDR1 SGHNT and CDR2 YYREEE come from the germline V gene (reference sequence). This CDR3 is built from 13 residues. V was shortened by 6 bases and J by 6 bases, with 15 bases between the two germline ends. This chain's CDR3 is CASNPGGADGYTF. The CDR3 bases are TGTGCCAGCAACCCCGGGGGGGCGGATGGCTACACCTTC.

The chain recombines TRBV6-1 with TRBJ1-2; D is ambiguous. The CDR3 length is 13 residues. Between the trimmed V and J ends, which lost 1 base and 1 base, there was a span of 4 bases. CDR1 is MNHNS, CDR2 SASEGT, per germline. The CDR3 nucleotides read TGTGCCAGCAGTGAAGATAGTAACTATGGCTACACCTTC. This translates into CASSEDSNYGYTF.

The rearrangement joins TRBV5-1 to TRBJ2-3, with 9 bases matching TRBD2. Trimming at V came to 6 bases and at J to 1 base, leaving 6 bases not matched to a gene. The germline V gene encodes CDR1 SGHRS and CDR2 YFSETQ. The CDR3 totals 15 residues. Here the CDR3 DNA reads TGCGCCAGCACCGTAGCGGGAGAGGGCACAGATACGCAGTATTTT. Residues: CASTVAGEGTDTQYF.

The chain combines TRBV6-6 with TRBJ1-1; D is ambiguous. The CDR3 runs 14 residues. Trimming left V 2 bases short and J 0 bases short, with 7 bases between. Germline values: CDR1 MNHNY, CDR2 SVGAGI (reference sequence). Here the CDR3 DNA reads TGTGCCAGCAGTTACGGCAGAATGAACACTGAAGCTTTCTTT. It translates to CASSYGRMNTEAFF.

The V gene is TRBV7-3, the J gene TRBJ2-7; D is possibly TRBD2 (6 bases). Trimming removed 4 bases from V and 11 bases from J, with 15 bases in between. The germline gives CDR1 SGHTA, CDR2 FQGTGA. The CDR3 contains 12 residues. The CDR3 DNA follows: TGTGCCAGCAGCTCCGAGGAGGGGATAAAGTACTTC. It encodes CASSSEEGIKYF.

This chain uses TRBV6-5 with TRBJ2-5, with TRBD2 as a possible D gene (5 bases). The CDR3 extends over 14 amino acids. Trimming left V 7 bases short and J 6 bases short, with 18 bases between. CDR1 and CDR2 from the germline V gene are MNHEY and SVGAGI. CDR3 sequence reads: CASIQEEASKTQYF. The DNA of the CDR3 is TGTGCCAGCATCCAAGAGGAGGCCTCCAAGACCCAGTACTTC.

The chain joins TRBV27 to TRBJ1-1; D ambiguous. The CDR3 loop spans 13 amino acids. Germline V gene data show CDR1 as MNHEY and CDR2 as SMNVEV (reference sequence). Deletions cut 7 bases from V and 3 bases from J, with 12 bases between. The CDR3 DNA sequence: TGTGCCAGCATAGGAGGGTGGGACACTGAAGCTTTCTTT. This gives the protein CASIGGWDTEAFF.

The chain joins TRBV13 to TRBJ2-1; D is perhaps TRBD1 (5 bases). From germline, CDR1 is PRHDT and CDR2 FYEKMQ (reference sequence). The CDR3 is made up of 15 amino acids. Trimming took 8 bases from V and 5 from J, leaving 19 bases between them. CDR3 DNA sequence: TGTGCCAGCTTTCGCGAGGCAGGGCCAAACAATGAGCAGTTCTTC. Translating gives CASFREAGPNNEQFF. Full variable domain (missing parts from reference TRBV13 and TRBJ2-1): AAGVIQSPRHLIKEKRETATLKCYPIPRHDTVYWYQQGPGQDPQFLISFYEKMQSDKGSIPDRFSAQQFSDYHSELNMSSLELGDSALYFCASFREAGPNNEQFFGPGTRLTVL.

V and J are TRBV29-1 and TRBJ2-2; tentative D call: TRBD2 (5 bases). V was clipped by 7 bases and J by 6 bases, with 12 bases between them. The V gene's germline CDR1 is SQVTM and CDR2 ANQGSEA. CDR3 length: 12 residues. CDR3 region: CSATEGPGELFF. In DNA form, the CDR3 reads TGCAGCGCCACAGAGGGCCCCGGGGAGCTGTTTTTT.

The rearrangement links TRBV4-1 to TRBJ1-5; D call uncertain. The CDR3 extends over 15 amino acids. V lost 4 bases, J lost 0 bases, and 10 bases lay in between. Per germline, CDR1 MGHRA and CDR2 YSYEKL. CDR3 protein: CASSLVDYSNQPQHF. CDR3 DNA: TGCGCCAGCAGCCTGGTAGACTATAGCAATCAGCCCCAGCATTTT.

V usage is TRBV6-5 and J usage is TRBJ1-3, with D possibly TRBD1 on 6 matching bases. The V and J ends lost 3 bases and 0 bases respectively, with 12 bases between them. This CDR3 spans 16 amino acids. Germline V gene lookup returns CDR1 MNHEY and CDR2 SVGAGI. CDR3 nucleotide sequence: TGTGCCAGCAGTTATTCAGGGGTGAGCTCTGGAAACACCATATATTTT. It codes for CASSYSGVSSGNTIYF.

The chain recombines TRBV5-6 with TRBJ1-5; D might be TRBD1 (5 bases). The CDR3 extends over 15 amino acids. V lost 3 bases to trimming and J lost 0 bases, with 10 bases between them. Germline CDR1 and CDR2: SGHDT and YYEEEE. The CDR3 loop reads CASSWAGSSNQPQHF. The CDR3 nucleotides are TGTGCCAGCAGCTGGGCAGGGTCTAGCAATCAGCCCCAGCATTTT.

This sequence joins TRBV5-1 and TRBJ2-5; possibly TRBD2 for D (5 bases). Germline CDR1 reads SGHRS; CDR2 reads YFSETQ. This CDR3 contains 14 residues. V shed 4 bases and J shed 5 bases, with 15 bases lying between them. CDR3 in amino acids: CASSLWDSEETQYF. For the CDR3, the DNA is TGCGCCAGCAGCCTGTGGGATAGCGAGGAGACCCAGTACTTC.

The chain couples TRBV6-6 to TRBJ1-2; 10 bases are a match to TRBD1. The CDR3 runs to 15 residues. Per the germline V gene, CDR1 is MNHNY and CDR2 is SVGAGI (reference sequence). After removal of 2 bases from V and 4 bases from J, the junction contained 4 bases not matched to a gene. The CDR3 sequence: CASSYARDRGYGYTF. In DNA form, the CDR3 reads TGTGCCAGCAGTTACGCCCGGGACAGGGGCTATGGCTACACCTTC.

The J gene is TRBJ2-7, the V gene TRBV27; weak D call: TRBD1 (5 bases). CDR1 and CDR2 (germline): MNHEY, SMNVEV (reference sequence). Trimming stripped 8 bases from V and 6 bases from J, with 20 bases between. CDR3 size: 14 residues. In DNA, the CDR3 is TGTGCCAGCTGTCAGGAGCAGGGCAGTGGCGAGCAGTACTTC. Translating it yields CASCQEQGSGEQYF.